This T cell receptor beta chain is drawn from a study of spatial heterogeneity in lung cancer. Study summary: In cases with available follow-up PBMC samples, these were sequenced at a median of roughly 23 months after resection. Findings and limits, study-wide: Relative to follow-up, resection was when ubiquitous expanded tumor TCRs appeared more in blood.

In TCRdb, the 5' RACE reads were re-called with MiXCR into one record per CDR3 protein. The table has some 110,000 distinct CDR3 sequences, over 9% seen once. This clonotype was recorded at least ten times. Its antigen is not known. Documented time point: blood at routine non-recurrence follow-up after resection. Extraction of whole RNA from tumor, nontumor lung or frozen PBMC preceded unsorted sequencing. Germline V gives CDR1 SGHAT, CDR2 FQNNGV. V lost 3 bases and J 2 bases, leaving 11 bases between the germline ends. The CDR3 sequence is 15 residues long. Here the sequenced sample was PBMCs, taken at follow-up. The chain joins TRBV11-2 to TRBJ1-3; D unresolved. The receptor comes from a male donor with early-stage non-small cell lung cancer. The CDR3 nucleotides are TGTGCCAGCAGCTTCACCCGGGAGCCTGGAAACACCATATATTTT. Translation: CASSFTREPGNTIYF. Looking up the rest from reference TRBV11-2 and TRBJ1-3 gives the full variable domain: EAGVAQSPRYKIIEKRQSVAFWCNPISGHATLYWYQQILGQGPKLLIQFQNNGVVDDSQLPKDRFSAERLKGVDSTLKIQPAKLEDSAVYLCASSFTREPGNTIYFGEGSWLTVV.